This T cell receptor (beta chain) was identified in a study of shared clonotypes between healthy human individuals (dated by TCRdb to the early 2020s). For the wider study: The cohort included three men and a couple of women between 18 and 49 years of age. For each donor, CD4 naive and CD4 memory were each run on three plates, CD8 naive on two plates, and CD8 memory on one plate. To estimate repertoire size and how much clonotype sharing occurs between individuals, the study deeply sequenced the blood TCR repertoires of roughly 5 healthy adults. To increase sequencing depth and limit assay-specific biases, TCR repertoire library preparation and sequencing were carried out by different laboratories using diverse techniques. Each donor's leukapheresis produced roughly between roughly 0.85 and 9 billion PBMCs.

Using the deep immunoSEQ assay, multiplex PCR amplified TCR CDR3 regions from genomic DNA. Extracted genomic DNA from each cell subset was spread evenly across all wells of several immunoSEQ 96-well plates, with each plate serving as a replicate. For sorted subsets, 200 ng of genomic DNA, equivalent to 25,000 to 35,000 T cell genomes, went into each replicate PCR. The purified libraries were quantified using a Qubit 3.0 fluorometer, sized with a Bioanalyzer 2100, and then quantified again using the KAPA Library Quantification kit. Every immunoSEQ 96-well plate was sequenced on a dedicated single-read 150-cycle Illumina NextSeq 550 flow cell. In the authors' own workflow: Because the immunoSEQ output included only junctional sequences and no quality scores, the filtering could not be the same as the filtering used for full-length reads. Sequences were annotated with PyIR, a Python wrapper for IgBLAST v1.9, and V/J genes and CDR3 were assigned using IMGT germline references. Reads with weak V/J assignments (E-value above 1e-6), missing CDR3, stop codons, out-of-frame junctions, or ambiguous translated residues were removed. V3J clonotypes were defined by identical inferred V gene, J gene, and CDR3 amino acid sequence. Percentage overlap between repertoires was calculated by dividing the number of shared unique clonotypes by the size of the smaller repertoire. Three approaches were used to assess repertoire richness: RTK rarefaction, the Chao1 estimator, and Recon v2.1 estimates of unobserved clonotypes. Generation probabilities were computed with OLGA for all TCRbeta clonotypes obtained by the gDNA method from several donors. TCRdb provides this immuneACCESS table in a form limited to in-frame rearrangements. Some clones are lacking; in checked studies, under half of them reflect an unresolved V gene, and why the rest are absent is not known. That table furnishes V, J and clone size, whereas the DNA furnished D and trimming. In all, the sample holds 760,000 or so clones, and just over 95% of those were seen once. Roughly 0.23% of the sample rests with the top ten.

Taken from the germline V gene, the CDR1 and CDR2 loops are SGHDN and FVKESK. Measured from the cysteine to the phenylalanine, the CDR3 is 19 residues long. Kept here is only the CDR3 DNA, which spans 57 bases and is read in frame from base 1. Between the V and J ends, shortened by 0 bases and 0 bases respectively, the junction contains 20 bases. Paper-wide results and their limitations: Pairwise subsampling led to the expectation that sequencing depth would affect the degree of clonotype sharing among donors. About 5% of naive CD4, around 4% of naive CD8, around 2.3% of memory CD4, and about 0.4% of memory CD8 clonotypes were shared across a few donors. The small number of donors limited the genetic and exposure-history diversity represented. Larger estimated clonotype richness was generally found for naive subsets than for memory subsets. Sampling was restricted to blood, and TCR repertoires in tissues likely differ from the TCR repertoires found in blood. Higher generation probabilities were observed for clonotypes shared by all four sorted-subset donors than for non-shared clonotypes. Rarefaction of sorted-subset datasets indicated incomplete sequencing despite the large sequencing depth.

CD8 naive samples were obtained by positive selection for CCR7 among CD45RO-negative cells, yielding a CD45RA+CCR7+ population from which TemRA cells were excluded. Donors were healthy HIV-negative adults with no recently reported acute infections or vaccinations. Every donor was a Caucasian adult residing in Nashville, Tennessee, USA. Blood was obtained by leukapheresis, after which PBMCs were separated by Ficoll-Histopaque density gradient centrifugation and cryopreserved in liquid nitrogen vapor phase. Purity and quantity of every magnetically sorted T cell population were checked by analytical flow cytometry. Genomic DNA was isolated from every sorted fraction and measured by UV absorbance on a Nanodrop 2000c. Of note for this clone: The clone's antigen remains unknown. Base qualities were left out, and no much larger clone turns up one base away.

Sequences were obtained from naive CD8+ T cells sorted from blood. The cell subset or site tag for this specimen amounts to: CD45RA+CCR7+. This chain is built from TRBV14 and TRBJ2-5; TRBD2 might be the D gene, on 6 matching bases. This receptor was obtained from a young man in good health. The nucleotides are TGTGCCAGCAGCCAAGATCGGGAGTTGGGGCCAGCCGACCAAGAGACCCAGTACTTC. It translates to CASSQDRELGPADQETQYF.